The clone carrying this T cell receptor (beta chain) was observed a single time. No antigen is known for it. Assay: immunoSEQ multiplex PCR; the TCRdb copy retains only in-frame clones and omits some. The sample contains some 1.1 million clones, roughly 80% of which appear only once. The data were taken from a study of shared clonotypes between healthy human individuals. The study's findings and limits: A handful of donors shared approximately 5% of their naive CD4 clonotypes.

Germline CDR1 reads SGHRS; CDR2 reads YFSETQ. The V gene lost 3 bases and the J gene lost 3 bases, with 16 bases spanning the gap. The CDR3 runs to 16 residues. V gene TRBV5-1 combines with J gene TRBJ2-1, with D perhaps TRBD2 (6 bases). This TCR was recovered from a man between 18 and 29 years old in good health. Some clones in this sample may be carry-over from other donors' samples. The sequenced sample was memory CD4+ T cells from PBMCs. The subset is: CD45RA-negative fraction. The CDR3 protein is CASSSDGTDNYNEQFF. The CDR3 DNA sequence: TGCGCCAGCAGCTCCGACGGGACTGATAACTACAATGAGCAGTTCTTC.